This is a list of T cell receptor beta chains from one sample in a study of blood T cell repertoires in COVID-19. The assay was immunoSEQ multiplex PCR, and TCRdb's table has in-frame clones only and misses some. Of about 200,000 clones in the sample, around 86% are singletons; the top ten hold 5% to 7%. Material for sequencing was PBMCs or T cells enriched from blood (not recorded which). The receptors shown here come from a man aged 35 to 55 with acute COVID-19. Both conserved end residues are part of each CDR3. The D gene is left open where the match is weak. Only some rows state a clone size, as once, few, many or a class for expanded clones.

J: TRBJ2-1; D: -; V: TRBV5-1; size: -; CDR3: CASRTAYNEQFF; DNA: TGCGCCAGCCGGACAGCGTACAATGAGCAGTTCTTC
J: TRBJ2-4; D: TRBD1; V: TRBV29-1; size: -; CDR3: CSVEGTGVNIQYF; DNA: TGCAGCGTTGAGGGGACAGGGGTAAACATTCAGTACTTC
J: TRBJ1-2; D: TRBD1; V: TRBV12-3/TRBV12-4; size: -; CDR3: CASVQGAGYGYTF; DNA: TGTGCCAGCGTACAGGGGGCTGGATATGGCTACACCTTC
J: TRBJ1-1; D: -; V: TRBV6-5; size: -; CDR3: CASSYSQGMNTEAFF; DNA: TGTGCCAGCAGTTACTCGCAGGGAATGAACACTGAAGCTTTCTTT
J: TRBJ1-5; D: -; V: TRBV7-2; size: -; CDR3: CASSGAAWGVQPQHF; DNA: TGTGCCAGCAGCGGGGCAGCCTGGGGGGTTCAGCCCCAGCATTTT
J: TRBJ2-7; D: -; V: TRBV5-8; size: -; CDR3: CASDATAYEQYF; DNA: TGTGCCAGCGACGCGACAGCCTACGAGCAGTACTTC
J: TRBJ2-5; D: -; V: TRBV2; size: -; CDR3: CASRDGPGSGDWETQYF; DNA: TGTGCCAGCAGGGATGGCCCGGGGAGCGGCGACTGGGAGACCCAGTACTTC
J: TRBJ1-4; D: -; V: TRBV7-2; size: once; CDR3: CASSSYGSHSEKLFF; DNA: TGTGCCAGCAGCTCCTACGGGAGTCATTCGGAAAAACTGTTTTTT
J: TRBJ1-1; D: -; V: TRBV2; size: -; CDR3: CASETGIREAFF; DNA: TGTGCCAGCGAAACAGGGATAAGAGAAGCTTTCTTT
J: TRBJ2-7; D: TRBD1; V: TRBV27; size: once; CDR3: CASSLQQGRGEQYF; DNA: TGTGCCAGCAGTTTACAACAGGGGCGCGGCGAGCAGTACTTC
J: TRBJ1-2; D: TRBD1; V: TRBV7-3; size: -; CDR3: CASSPTSGTEDGYTF; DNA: TGTGCCAGCAGCCCAACCTCCGGGACAGAGGACGGCTACACCTTC
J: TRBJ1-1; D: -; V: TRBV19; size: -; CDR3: CASSIDRSRSATEAFF; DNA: TGTGCCAGTAGTATAGATCGTAGCAGAAGTGCCACTGAAGCTTTCTTT
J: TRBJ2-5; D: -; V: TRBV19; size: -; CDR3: CASSIVGSRRETQYF; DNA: TGTGCCAGTAGTATAGTCGGGAGCAGGAGAGAGACCCAGTACTTC
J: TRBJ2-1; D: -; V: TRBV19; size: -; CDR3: CASSIVEGGRYNEQFF; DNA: TGTGCCAGTAGTATTGTAGAGGGAGGCAGGTACAATGAGCAGTTCTTC
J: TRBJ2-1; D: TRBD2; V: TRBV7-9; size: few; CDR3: CASSLWSGRRPYNEQFF; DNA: TGTGCCAGCAGCTTATGGAGCGGGAGGCGCCCCTACAATGAGCAGTTCTTC
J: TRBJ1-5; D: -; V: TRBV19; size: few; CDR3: CASSISGSQPQHF; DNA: TGTGCCAGTAGTATCTCAGGAAGTCAGCCCCAGCATTTT
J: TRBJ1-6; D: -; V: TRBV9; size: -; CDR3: CASSVASVPNSPLHF; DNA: TGTGCCAGCAGCGTAGCGTCAGTGCCTAATTCACCCCTCCACTTT
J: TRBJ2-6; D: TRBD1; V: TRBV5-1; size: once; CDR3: CATRQGVKSGANVLTF; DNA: TGCGCCACCAGACAGGGAGTAAAGTCTGGGGCCAACGTCCTGACTTTC